This T cell receptor (beta chain) appears in the sequencing data of a study of identical twins (dated by TCRdb to 2016 to 2018). In terms of the full investigation: The study deep-sequenced TCR alpha and beta repertoires from monozygotic twins, unrelated adults of various ages and cord blood to test whether fetal clonotypes persist. To rule out contamination, the twin experiments were replicated at different times with different library preparation protocols.

What the work shows at the level of the full study, not this receptor alone: Because the same donors could not be followed over many years, conclusions were based on cross-sectional statistical analysis. Out-of-frame TCR alpha sharing in monozygotic twins was systematically underestimated by recombination models, whereas sharing between unrelated individuals was in agreement with the recombination models. Compared with coincidental sharing between unrelated individuals, out-of-frame TCR alpha sequences shared between twins showed an excess of sequences with low generation probability. Zero-insertion analyses could be partly confounded by invariant T cells such as MAIT and iNKT, though diverse VJ usage argued against such confounding for most clonotypes. Fewer insertions were carried by abundant cord blood beta clonotypes, a similar but weaker trend appeared in young adult naive repertoires, and no such trend appeared in memory repertoires. A weaker excess of twin sharing was found in beta out-of-frame sequences because the signal-to-noise ratio was lowered by fewer shared sequences.

All donors were healthy Caucasians. Three pairs of female monozygotic twins, all aged roughly 18 to 29 years, were included in the twin cohort. Positive isolation kits from Invitrogen were used to isolate the CD4+ and CD8+ T cell populations. Libraries came from 5' RACE. TCRdb records Illumina HiSeq 2000 as the sequencer. Template switching introduced a universal primer binding site; the final cDNA contained a unique molecular identifier, enabling accurate counting of TCR cDNA molecules. Specific primers in the conserved constant-segment region were used to synthesize first-strand cDNA for the TCR alpha and beta chains. To control for contamination, every cDNA library carried two barcodes: a SMART-Mk sample barcode plus Illumina barcodes. Two successive PCR steps introduced TruSeq adapter sequences along with Illumina sample barcodes. TCR alpha and beta cDNA libraries were sequenced on the Illumina HiSeq platform with custom primers. In the source study's methods: MiGEC was used to process raw reads and extract unique molecular identifiers, and MiXCR was used to find CDR3 positions. For each individual, recombination models were inferred using an EM algorithm with the repgenHMM and IGoR tools. Shared clonotype analysis was performed with the tcR package in R, normalizing sharing by the product of cloneset sizes. To study raw recombination free of thymic and clonal selection effects, out-of-frame nonproductive sequences were analyzed. The public reads were reanalyzed by TCRdb: fastp trimming at Q25, MiXCR alignment, in-frame beta chains only. Rows are combined by CDR3 protein, so each entry shows the most common genes and DNA. It is TCRdb's table, rather than the study itself, that gives the V and J calls and clone size. The sample yields about 530,000 distinct CDR3 sequences; approximately 14% were counted once. Roughly 0.46% of the sample goes to the ten largest clones.

This clonotype was seen ten or more times. The clone's antigen remains unknown. No much larger clone exists at a distance of one base, and base qualities are not known. This sample also belongs to another study, concerning yellow fever vaccine responses in identical twins. Looking at the second paper: According to the authors, the vaccine-induced T cell response in identical twins seemed to be partly convergent and partly specific to each individual. In identical twins, the study followed T cell clones that responded to the vaccine with precision.

Material: CD4+ T cells sorted from blood. The sequence came from a young woman in good health.

CDR3 sequence: CASSLGQVRRDTIYF. The DNA sequence is given as TGTGCCAGCAGCCTTGGACAGGTCAGGAGAGACACCATATATTTT. The V and J genes are TRBV12-3 or TRBV12-4 and TRBJ1-3, with 7 bases in between that match TRBD1. V is cut back by 6 bases and J by 8 bases, with 13 bases in the junction unmatched. Spanning cysteine to phenylalanine, the CDR3 consists of 15 amino acids. Only CDR3 DNA is held: 45 bases, read in frame from base 1.